A selection of T cell receptor beta chains follows, all from one sample in a study of blood T cell repertoires in COVID-19. The data were produced by immunoSEQ multiplex PCR, yet TCRdb's version contains in-frame clones alone and is incomplete. The sample lists fewer than 250,000 clones, over 75% occurring once. The sequenced sample consisted of PBMCs or T cells enriched from blood (not recorded which). The receptors derive from a man aged 30 to 45 in a cohort exposed to, infected with or recovered from COVID-19 (not recorded which). Both conserved end residues are part of each CDR3. The order of the fields is D gene, clone size, V gene, J gene, CDR3 DNA, CDR3 protein. A D gene is named only where the DNA matches it firmly. Clone sizes are given selectively: once, few, many, or a class where the clone is expanded.

d_call: TRBD1
clone_size: NA
v_call: TRBV10-3
j_call: TRBJ1-2
cdr3_nt: TGTGCCATTCAGGGGGAGCCAGGGGAAGGCTACACCTTC
cdr3_aa: CAIQGEPGEGYTF

d_call: NA
clone_size: NA
v_call: TRBV4-3
j_call: TRBJ2-3
cdr3_nt: TGCGCCAGCAGCCAAGACAGATCGAACACAGATACGCAGTATTTT
cdr3_aa: CASSQDRSNTDTQYF

d_call: TRBD1
clone_size: NA
v_call: TRBV6-2/TRBV6-3
j_call: TRBJ2-7
cdr3_nt: TGTGCCAGCAGTTACCTCCGGGACAGGGGCCTAAACCAAAGGGCCTACGAGCAGTACTTC
cdr3_aa: CASSYLRDRGLNQRAYEQYF

d_call: NA
clone_size: NA
v_call: TRBV4-1
j_call: TRBJ1-2
cdr3_nt: TGCGCCAGCAGCCATGAAGCCAGGGTCAACTATGGCTACACCTTC
cdr3_aa: CASSHEARVNYGYTF

d_call: NA
clone_size: NA
v_call: TRBV9
j_call: TRBJ2-1
cdr3_nt: TGTGCCAGCAGCGGACCTAGTAAGTTCTTC
cdr3_aa: CASSGPSKFF

d_call: TRBD1
clone_size: NA
v_call: TRBV27
j_call: TRBJ2-7
cdr3_nt: TGTGCCAGCAGTTTAGGACAGGGGTTGGACGAGCAGTACTTC
cdr3_aa: CASSLGQGLDEQYF

d_call: NA
clone_size: NA
v_call: TRBV6-1
j_call: TRBJ2-4
cdr3_nt: TGTGCCAGCAGCGAAGTGAGGGGGGGGGTCCTCGGCAAAAACATTCAGTACTTC
cdr3_aa: CASSEVRGGVLGKNIQYF

d_call: NA
clone_size: NA
v_call: TRBV28
j_call: TRBJ1-2
cdr3_nt: TGTGCCAGCAGTCCTATGCAGGGCCTTAGCGGCTACACCTTC
cdr3_aa: CASSPMQGLSGYTF

d_call: TRBD2
clone_size: NA
v_call: TRBV7-8
j_call: TRBJ2-4
cdr3_nt: TGTGCCAGCCGGCAGCGGGGGGCGGGACAAAACATTCAGTACTTC
cdr3_aa: CASRQRGAGQNIQYF

d_call: NA
clone_size: NA
v_call: TRBV18
j_call: TRBJ1-6
cdr3_nt: TGTGCCAGCTCACCTGCAGGCAATAATTCACCCCTCCACTTT
cdr3_aa: CASSPAGNNSPLHF

d_call: NA
clone_size: few
v_call: TRBV15
j_call: TRBJ2-1
cdr3_nt: TGTGCCACCAGCAGACCCCCCGGGGTTGAGCAGTTCTTC
cdr3_aa: CATSRPPGVEQFF

d_call: NA
clone_size: NA
v_call: TRBV28
j_call: TRBJ2-7
cdr3_nt: TGTGCCAGCAGTTTACTCGGGGATACCTACGAGCAGTACTTC
cdr3_aa: CASSLLGDTYEQYF

d_call: TRBD1
clone_size: NA
v_call: TRBV6-1
j_call: TRBJ1-5
cdr3_nt: TGTGCCAGCAGTGTTGGGACAGCCTTTAGCAATCAGCCCCAGCATTTT
cdr3_aa: CASSVGTAFSNQPQHF

d_call: NA
clone_size: NA
v_call: TRBV9
j_call: TRBJ2-1
cdr3_nt: TGTGCCAGCAGCGTACTCCGGGGAAGCTCCTACAATGAGCAGTTCTTC
cdr3_aa: CASSVLRGSSYNEQFF

d_call: NA
clone_size: NA
v_call: TRBV11-2
j_call: TRBJ1-2
cdr3_nt: TGTGCCAGCACCGGTTGGGACATAGCTAACTATGGCTACACCTTC
cdr3_aa: CASTGWDIANYGYTF

d_call: TRBD2
clone_size: NA
v_call: TRBV9
j_call: TRBJ2-2
cdr3_nt: TGTGCCAGCAGCGTATCGCTAGCGGGAGCCGACGGGGAGCTGTTTTTT
cdr3_aa: CASSVSLAGADGELFF

d_call: NA
clone_size: few
v_call: TRBV7-3
j_call: TRBJ2-1
cdr3_nt: TGTGCCAGCAGTCCAACTAGGTACAATGAGCAGTTCTTC
cdr3_aa: CASSPTRYNEQFF

d_call: NA
clone_size: NA
v_call: TRBV11-2
j_call: TRBJ2-1
cdr3_nt: TGTGCCAGCAGCTTAGTCCGGCCGGCAGGGGATGAGCAGTTCTTC
cdr3_aa: CASSLVRPAGDEQFF

d_call: TRBD2
clone_size: NA
v_call: TRBV7-3
j_call: TRBJ2-5
cdr3_nt: TGTGCCAGCAGCTACCTAGCGGGGGCCAAAGAGACCCAGTACTTC
cdr3_aa: CASSYLAGAKETQYF

d_call: TRBD1
clone_size: NA
v_call: TRBV18
j_call: TRBJ1-5
cdr3_nt: TGTGCCAGCTCCCCTCAGGGGGGCAATCAGCCCCAGCATTTT
cdr3_aa: CASSPQGGNQPQHF

d_call: TRBD2
clone_size: NA
v_call: TRBV19
j_call: TRBJ2-3
cdr3_nt: TGTGCCAGTAGTAGGCTAGCGGGCTCTACAGATACGCAGTATTTT
cdr3_aa: CASSRLAGSTDTQYF

d_call: NA
clone_size: once
v_call: TRBV5-6
j_call: TRBJ1-1
cdr3_nt: TGTGCCAGCAGCTCGGGATACAGGAACACTGAAGCTTTCTTT
cdr3_aa: CASSSGYRNTEAFF

d_call: NA
clone_size: NA
v_call: TRBV6-5
j_call: TRBJ1-4
cdr3_nt: TGTGCCAGTTGCCTGACAGGCCTTAATGAAAAACTGTTTTTT
cdr3_aa: CASCLTGLNEKLFF

d_call: TRBD2
clone_size: NA
v_call: TRBV7-3
j_call: TRBJ2-1
cdr3_nt: TGTGCCAGCAGCGCTCCCCCAACTAGCGGGGGGACCCCAGCACAGTTCTTC
cdr3_aa: CASSAPPTSGGTPAQFF

d_call: TRBD1
clone_size: NA
v_call: TRBV7-8
j_call: TRBJ1-2
cdr3_nt: TGTGCCAGCAGCCCCGACAGGGGAGGCTATGGCTACACCTTC
cdr3_aa: CASSPDRGGYGYTF

d_call: TRBD1
clone_size: NA
v_call: TRBV7-2
j_call: TRBJ1-2
cdr3_nt: TGTGCCAGCAGCGGGACAGAGAACTATGGCTACACCTTC
cdr3_aa: CASSGTENYGYTF

d_call: TRBD2
clone_size: NA
v_call: TRBV6-1
j_call: TRBJ2-5
cdr3_nt: TGTGCCAGCAGTGACCTAGCGGCTACTCAAGAGACCCAGTACTTC
cdr3_aa: CASSDLAATQETQYF

d_call: TRBD1
clone_size: NA
v_call: TRBV28
j_call: TRBJ1-2
cdr3_nt: TGTGCCAGCACAGAACAGGGGTTCAACTATGGCTACACCTTC
cdr3_aa: CASTEQGFNYGYTF

d_call: TRBD1
clone_size: NA
v_call: TRBV15
j_call: TRBJ1-6
cdr3_nt: TGTGCCACCAGCAGGCTTGGGACAGGGCGATCCTATAATTCACCCCTCCACTTT
cdr3_aa: CATSRLGTGRSYNSPLHF

d_call: TRBD1
clone_size: NA
v_call: TRBV28
j_call: TRBJ2-7
cdr3_nt: TGTGCCAGCAGTTTTTGGGGACAGGGGTACGAGCAGTACTTC
cdr3_aa: CASSFWGQGYEQYF

d_call: TRBD1
clone_size: NA
v_call: TRBV7-3
j_call: TRBJ2-3
cdr3_nt: TGTGCCAGCAGCTTATGGGGGGACAGGGGCACAGATACGCAGTATTTT
cdr3_aa: CASSLWGDRGTDTQYF

d_call: TRBD1
clone_size: NA
v_call: TRBV15
j_call: TRBJ2-5
cdr3_nt: TGTGCCACCAGCAGAGACAGGGGGCGAGAGACCCAGTACTTC
cdr3_aa: CATSRDRGRETQYF

d_call: TRBD1
clone_size: few
v_call: TRBV7-7
j_call: TRBJ2-5
cdr3_nt: TGTGCTAGCAGCTTAGTCCCAGGACAGGGAAAGTGGGAGACCCAGTACTTC
cdr3_aa: CASSLVPGQGKWETQYF

d_call: NA
clone_size: NA
v_call: TRBV5-8
j_call: TRBJ2-3
cdr3_nt: TGTGCCACCACTAAGAGACTCACAGATACGCAGTATTTT
cdr3_aa: CATTKRLTDTQYF

d_call: NA
clone_size: NA
v_call: TRBV28
j_call: TRBJ1-1
cdr3_nt: TGTGCCAGCAGTTCCTCCTTGGACAGAGAAGCTTTCTTT
cdr3_aa: CASSSSLDREAFF

d_call: NA
clone_size: once
v_call: TRBV3-1/TRBV3-2
j_call: TRBJ2-2
cdr3_nt: TGTGCCAGCAGCCAAGTTGGCCGGGGCGGGGAGCTGTTTTTT
cdr3_aa: CASSQVGRGGELFF

d_call: NA
clone_size: NA
v_call: TRBV5-8
j_call: TRBJ1-5
cdr3_nt: TGTGCCAGCAGCTTGGTTGGGGCAGTGGAGAGCCGGCCCAATCAGCCCCAGCATTTT
cdr3_aa: CASSLVGAVESRPNQPQHF

d_call: NA
clone_size: once
v_call: TRBV7-6
j_call: TRBJ1-1
cdr3_nt: TGTGCCAGCAGCCTTAGACACACTTCAAACACTGAAGCTTTCTTT
cdr3_aa: CASSLRHTSNTEAFF

d_call: NA
clone_size: few
v_call: TRBV28
j_call: TRBJ1-2
cdr3_nt: TGTGCCAGCGGAGGGAACCTAGAGGGCTACACCTTC
cdr3_aa: CASGGNLEGYTF

d_call: NA
clone_size: NA
v_call: TRBV12-3/TRBV12-4
j_call: TRBJ2-6
cdr3_nt: TGTGCCAGCAAAGGGGCTGGGGCCAACGTCCTGACTTTC
cdr3_aa: CASKGAGANVLTF

d_call: NA
clone_size: NA
v_call: TRBV7-9
j_call: TRBJ2-3
cdr3_nt: TGTGCCAGCAGCCCCAGGGTGACAGATACGCAGTATTTT
cdr3_aa: CASSPRVTDTQYF

d_call: TRBD1
clone_size: NA
v_call: TRBV27
j_call: TRBJ2-3
cdr3_nt: TGTGCCAGCAGTTTGAAGCCGGGACAGGGCACAGATACGCAGTATTTT
cdr3_aa: CASSLKPGQGTDTQYF